The clone carrying this T cell receptor (beta chain) was detected once. Those enrolled in Seattle joined during active infection and were followed longitudinally afterward. These data originate in a study of blood T cell repertoires in COVID-19. Study details: Samples representing acute and convalescent COVID-19 were sourced from the United States, Italy and Spain. T cells, B-cell-depleted T cells, or PBMCs provided the cDNA or gDNA that served as material.

Original handling: Counts of nucleated cells, estimated from reference gene primer amplification, were obtained. Clones were sequenced by immunoSEQ multiplex PCR, and TCRdb holds only the in-frame ones, with some missing. The DNA gave D and trimming, while V, J and clone size come from that table. The table includes about 62,000 clones, around 89% detected once. The CDR3 loop spans 15 amino acids. Germline values: CDR1 SGHAT, CDR2 FQDESV (reference sequence). Trimming took off 5 bases at V and 1 base at J, with 11 bases between the two ends. Sequenced input: peripheral blood. The receptor's source is a woman in her fifties or sixties with COVID-19, enrolled during active disease. J is TRBJ2-2 and V is TRBV11-1; D remains ambiguous. CDR3 sequence (DNA): TGTGCCAGCAGCCCCGCGGCCCAGAACACCGGGGAGCTGTTTTTT. It yields the protein CASSPAAQNTGELFF.